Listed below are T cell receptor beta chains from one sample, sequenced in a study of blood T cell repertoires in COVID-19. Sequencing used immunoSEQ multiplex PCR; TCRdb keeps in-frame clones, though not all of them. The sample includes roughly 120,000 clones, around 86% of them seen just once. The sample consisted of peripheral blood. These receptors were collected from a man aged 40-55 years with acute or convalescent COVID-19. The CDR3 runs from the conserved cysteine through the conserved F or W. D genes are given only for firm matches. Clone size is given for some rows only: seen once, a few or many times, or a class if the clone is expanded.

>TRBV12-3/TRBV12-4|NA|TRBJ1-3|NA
TGTGCCAGCAGTAGGCCGGGCGGGAACACCATATATTTT
CASSRPGGNTIYF
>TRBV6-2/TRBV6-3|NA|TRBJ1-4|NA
TGTGCCAGCAGTTTTTTCGGGCAGGGAGGTGAAAAACTGTTTTTT
CASSFFGQGGEKLFF
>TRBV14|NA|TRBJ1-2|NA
TGTGCCAGCAGCGCTGACAGGAACTATGGCTACACCTTC
CASSADRNYGYTF
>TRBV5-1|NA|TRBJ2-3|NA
TGCGCCAGCAGCCGCGACGCGGCAGATACGCAGTATTTT
CASSRDAADTQYF
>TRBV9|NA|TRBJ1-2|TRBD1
TGTGCCAGCAGCGCATCGGACAGGGATCTTTATGGCTACACCTTC
CASSASDRDLYGYTF
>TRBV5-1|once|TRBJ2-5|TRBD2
TGCGCCAGCAGCGATCCCGGGACTAGCCAAGAGACCCAGTACTTC
CASSDPGTSQETQYF
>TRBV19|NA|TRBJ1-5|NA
TGTGCCAGTAGTATGGGGGGGGGCCGCCAGCCCCAGCATTTT
CASSMGGGRQPQHF
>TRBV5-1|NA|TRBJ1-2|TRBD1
TGCGCCAGCAGCGTCAGGGGGGTGGATGGCTACACCTTC
CASSVRGVDGYTF
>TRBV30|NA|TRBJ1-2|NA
TGTGCCTGGAGTGTTCAGGGATTGAACTATGGCTACACCTTC
CAWSVQGLNYGYTF
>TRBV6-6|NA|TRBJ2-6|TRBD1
TGTGCCAGCACTCGGCGGACAGGGGGTAGAAGTGGGGCCAACGTCCTGACTTTC
CASTRRTGGRSGANVLTF
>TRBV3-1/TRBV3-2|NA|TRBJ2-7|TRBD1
TGTGCCAGCACCGCAACAGGGGATGGGCAGTACTTC
CASTATGDGQYF
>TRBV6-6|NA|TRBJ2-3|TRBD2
TGTGCCAGCAGTTATGATACGGGAGGGCCAGATACGCAGTATTTT
CASSYDTGGPDTQYF
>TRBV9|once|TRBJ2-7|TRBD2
TGTGCCAGCAGCGTATTTAGTAGCGGGAGTCTGCGGGAGCAGTACTTC
CASSVFSSGSLREQYF
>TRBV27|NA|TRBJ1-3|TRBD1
TGTGCCAGCAGTGCGGCCGGGACAGGGGGCTTCATAACTGGAAACACCATATATTTT
CASSAAGTGGFITGNTIYF
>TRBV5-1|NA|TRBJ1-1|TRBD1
TGCGCCAGCAGCTTGGCGACAGGGCAAGGGACTGAAGCTTTCTTT
CASSLATGQGTEAFF
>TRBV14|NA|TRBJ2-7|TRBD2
TGTGCCAGCAGCCCGGGACTAGCGGTCCGGTTCGGGAACGAGCAGTACTTC
CASSPGLAVRFGNEQYF
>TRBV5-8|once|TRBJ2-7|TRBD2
TGTGCCAGCAGCTTGGGACTAGCAGGTTCCTACGAGCAGTACTTC
CASSLGLAGSYEQYF
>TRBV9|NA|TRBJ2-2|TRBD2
TGTGCCAGCAGCGTAGACACTAGCGGGAGACGGGGCGGGGAGCTGTTTTTT
CASSVDTSGRRGGELFF
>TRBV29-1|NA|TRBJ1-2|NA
TGCAGCGTTGAAGGGGACTACTATGGCTACACCTTC
CSVEGDYYGYTF
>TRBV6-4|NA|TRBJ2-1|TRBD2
TGTGCCAGCAGTCCACTAGCGGGAGGATACAATGAGCAGTTCTTC
CASSPLAGGYNEQFF
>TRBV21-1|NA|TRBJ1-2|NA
TGTGCCAGCGCCCGGGGGGAAGGCTACACCTTC
CASARGEGYTF
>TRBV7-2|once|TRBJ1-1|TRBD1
TGTGCCAGCAGCTTAAGACAGGGAAGGACTGAAGCTTTCTTT
CASSLRQGRTEAFF
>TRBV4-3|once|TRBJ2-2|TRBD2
TGCGCCAGCAGCCGACGACTAGCGGGGAACACCGGGGAGCTGTTTTTT
CASSRRLAGNTGELFF
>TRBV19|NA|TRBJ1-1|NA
TGTGCCAGTAGGCTATACACTGAAGCTTTCTTT
CASRLYTEAFF
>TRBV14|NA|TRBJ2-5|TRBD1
TGTGCCAGCAGCCGAGAGACAGGGGTAGGGACCCAGTACTTC
CASSRETGVGTQYF
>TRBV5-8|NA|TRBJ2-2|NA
TGTGCCAGCAGCTTGGTGACCTGGGCGGGGGAGCTGTTTTTT
CASSLVTWAGELFF
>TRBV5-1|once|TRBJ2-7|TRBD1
TGCGCCAGCAGCTTCACATCGACAGGGGATAAGCAGTACTTC
CASSFTSTGDKQYF
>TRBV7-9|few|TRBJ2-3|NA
TGTGCCAGCAGCCGCTCCCAGGGGGGCCGGGATACGCAGTATTTT
CASSRSQGGRDTQYF
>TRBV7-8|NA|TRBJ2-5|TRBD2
TGTGCCTCAAGCGGGAGCGAAGAGACCCAGTACTTC
CASSGSEETQYF
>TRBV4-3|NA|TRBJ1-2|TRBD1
TGCGCCAGCAGCCGCGGGACAGGGATAAACTATGGCTACACCTTC
CASSRGTGINYGYTF